These 4 T cell receptor beta chains originate from one sample sequenced in a study of technical replicates of blood from a handful of donors. Clones were sequenced by immunoSEQ multiplex PCR, and TCRdb holds only the in-frame ones, with some missing. The table lists about 72,000 clones, 80% to 95% of them singletons. Source material: T cells isolated from PBMCs. These receptors were obtained from a human donor in good health.

V and J are TRBV6-1 and TRBJ2-3, with 8 bases aligning to TRBD2. Losses at the gene ends were 2 bases for V and 3 bases for J; bases not matched to a gene: 4. There are 15 residues in the CDR3. The germline CDR1 and CDR2 sequences are MNHNS and SASEGT. This CDR3 reads CASSESGTRTDTQYF. For the CDR3, the DNA is TGTGCCAGCAGTGAATCCGGGACTAGGACAGATACGCAGTATTTT.

The chain uses TRBV7-9 and TRBJ2-4; weak D call: TRBD1 (5 bases). Germline V lookup: CDR1 SEHNR, CDR2 FQNEAQ (reference sequence). Trimming shortened V by 2 bases and J by 7 bases, and 12 bases separated the two germline ends. This CDR3 is built from 14 residues. In nucleotides, the CDR3 is TGTGCCAGCAGCTTACAGGGATCAGGGAACATTCAGTACTTC. Encoded protein: CASSLQGSGNIQYF.

The chain carries TRBV2 and TRBJ1-1, with 8 positions matching TRBD1. Trimming removed 6 bases from V and 1 base from J; junction bases left unmatched: 4. Germline values: CDR1 SNHLY, CDR2 FYNNEI. This CDR3 has 14 amino acids. CDR3 in DNA: TGTGCCAGCAGCGCTGACAGGGGGAACACTGAAGCTTTCTTT. Translating it yields CASSADRGNTEAFF.

This clone was counted a single time. The chain is built from TRBV19 and TRBJ2-2; 7 bases agree with TRBD1. Per the germline V gene, CDR1 is LNHDA and CDR2 is SQIVND (reference sequence). The length of the CDR3 is 15 residues. Trimming at V came to 4 bases and at J to 2 bases, leaving 4 bases not matched to a gene. The CDR3 spells CASSTRTGNTGELFF. DNA for the CDR3: TGTGCCAGTAGTACAAGGACAGGAAACACCGGGGAGCTGTTTTTT.